This is a list of T cell receptor beta chains from one sample in a study of shared clonotypes between healthy human individuals. The method was immunoSEQ multiplex PCR; TCRdb's version includes in-frame clones alone and lacks a portion of them. The sample shows 600,000 to 750,000 clones, roughly 72% of them seen only once. The sample comprised memory CD4+ T cells sorted from blood. These receptor sequences come from a woman aged 25-40 years in good health. CDR3s leave out the opening cysteine and the closing phenylalanine or tryptophan.

TRBJ1-3 TRBV18 ASSQQGTSGNTIY
TRBJ2-1 TRBV2 ALGNSGYNEQF
TRBJ1-1 TRBV29-1 SVGRVNTEAF
TRBJ1-2 TRBV15 ATSRGTGDDYGYT
TRBJ1-4 TRBV5-1 ASSPGDRDGEKLF
TRBJ1-1 TRBV6-1 ASSDRVTEAF
TRBJ1-2 TRBV18 ASSPLEGGGTYGYT
TRBJ1-2 TRBV5-1 ASSKTDGRYGYT
TRBJ1-5 TRBV6-1 ASSDPPGQGNQPQH
TRBJ2-2 TRBV10-3 AIRTSGNTGELF
TRBJ1-2 TRBV9 ASSVQGAPSYT
TRBJ2-7 TRBV12-5 ASGLVRASGSHYEQY
TRBJ1-5 TRBV28 ASSKVKVAGGGQPQH
TRBJ1-1 TRBV4-1 ASSQDLVGAAKGF
TRBJ2-2 TRBV2 ASSEEGLAVTGELF